The 24 T cell receptor beta chains below all came from one sample that was sequenced in a study of shared clonotypes between healthy human individuals. Sequencing used immunoSEQ multiplex PCR; TCRdb keeps in-frame clones, though not all of them. Of more than 2 million clones in the sample, approximately 94% are singletons; the top ten hold roughly 0.13%. The material sequenced was naive CD4+ T cells sorted from blood. Subset given: CD45RA+ positively selected. The receptors were sampled from a man aged 18 to 30 in good health.

The V call is TRBV10-2, the J call TRBJ2-7, with D unresolved. Germline CDR1 is WSHSY and CDR2 is SAAADI. CDR3 length: 13 amino acids. V shed 0 bases and J shed 7 bases, with 10 bases lying between them. The CDR3 nucleotides read TGCGCCAGCAGTGAGTCGAAATGGCGGGAGCAGTACTTC. Amino acids: CASSESKWREQYF.

V and J are TRBV29-1 and TRBJ1-1; D gene unclear. The CDR3 is 13 residues long. The germline V and J ends were trimmed by 3 bases and 6 bases, with 14 bases remaining between them. The germline V gene encodes CDR1 SQVTM and CDR2 ANQGSEA. The DNA for the CDR3 is TGCAGCGTTGACGAAGGGTTTGGGGCTGAAGCTTTCTTT. Encoded protein: CSVDEGFGAEAFF. The variable domain in full, with the rest retrieved from reference TRBV29-1 and TRBJ1-1, is SAVISQKPSRDICQRGTSLTIQCQVDSQVTMMFWYRQQPGQSLTLIATANQGSEATYESGFVIDKFPISRPNLTFSTLTVSNMSPEDSSIYLCSVDEGFGAEAFFGQGTRLTVV.

Only one count was recorded for this clone. The rearrangement joins TRBV7-6 to TRBJ2-5; TRBD2 might be the D (5 bases). Per the germline V gene, CDR1 is SGHVS and CDR2 is FNYEAQ. The CDR3 is 14 amino acids. V was trimmed by 2 bases and J by 3 bases, leaving 10 bases between them. Here the CDR3 reads CASSLTGIKETQYF. The CDR3 DNA reads as TGTGCCAGCAGCTTAACGGGGATCAAAGAGACCCAGTACTTC.

On this clone itself: Other DNA sequences within the sample encode an identical CDR3. The chain links TRBV5-1 to TRBJ2-3, with 8 bases that match TRBD2. Germline values: CDR1 SGHRS, CDR2 YFSETQ. The CDR3 runs to 15 residues. The V segment lost 0 bases and the J segment 2 bases; nucleotides outside the gene matches: 2. In DNA form, the CDR3 reads TGCGCCAGCAGCTTGGCTAGCGGGTTCACAGATACGCAGTATTTT. Translation: CASSLASGFTDTQYF.

V is TRBV7-9 and J is TRBJ2-6; 8 bases agree with TRBD1. The junction had 5 bases not matched to a gene; V was cut back by 4 bases and J by 0 bases. The CDR3 is 17 residues long. CDR1 SEHNR and CDR2 FQNEAQ come from the germline V gene (reference sequence). This chain's CDR3 is CASSSRQGNSGANVLTF. CDR3 sequence (DNA): TGTGCCAGCAGCTCGCGACAGGGGAACTCTGGGGCCAACGTCCTGACTTTC. Together with reference TRBV7-9 and TRBJ2-6, the CDR3 gives the full variable domain: DTGVSQNPRHKITKRGQNVTFRCDPISEHNRLYWYRQTLGQGPEFLTYFQNEAQLEKSRLLSDRFSAERPKGSFSTLEIQRTEQGDSAMYLCASSSRQGNSGANVLTFGAGSRLTVL.

V usage is TRBV7-2 and J usage is TRBJ2-4; TRBD1 or TRBD2 may be the D gene (5 bases each). V gave up 5 bases and J gave up 0 bases, with 8 bases separating them. Looked up from germline, CDR1 is SGHTA and CDR2 is FQGNSA. CDR3 length: 14 amino acids. DNA for the CDR3: TGTGCCAGCAGCCCGGGACGAGCCAAAAACATTCAGTACTTC. Encoded protein: CASSPGRAKNIQYF.

This chain links TRBV6-5 with TRBJ2-1, with D perhaps TRBD2 (5 bases). V dropped 3 bases and J dropped 6 bases, with 15 bases sitting between them. The germline gives CDR1 MNHEY, CDR2 SVGAGI. This CDR3 comprises 15 residues. The CDR3 coding sequence is TGTGCCAGCAGTTATGAGTGGGTAGGAGGCAATGAGCAGTTCTTC. Translating gives CASSYEWVGGNEQFF.

Turning to this clone: The sample contains more than one DNA sequence encoding this CDR3. The chain combines TRBV7-2 with TRBJ2-7, with D hard to call. V lost 0 bases to trimming and J lost 6 bases, with 6 bases between them. The CDR3 length is 12 residues. Per the germline V gene, CDR1 is SGHTA and CDR2 is FQGNSA. CDR3: CASSLALGEQYF. The CDR3 nucleotides read TGTGCCAGCAGCTTAGCGCTAGGCGAGCAGTACTTC. Variable domain in full (rest from reference TRBV7-2 and TRBJ2-7): GAGVSQSPSNKVTEKGKDVELRCDPISGHTALYWYRQSLGQGLEFLIYFQGNSAPDKSGLPSDRFSAERTGGSVSTLTIQRTQQEDSAVYLCASSLALGEQYFGPGTRLTVT.

The genes are TRBV5-1 and TRBJ2-1; 10 positions match TRBD2. V shed 5 bases and J 8 bases; nucleotides not matched to a gene: 7. CDR3 length equals 14 residues. Germline V gene data show CDR1 as SGHRS and CDR2 as YFSETQ. The CDR3 DNA is TGCGCCAGCAGACGGACTAGCGGAGTAGATGAGCAGTTCTTC. Its protein is CASRRTSGVDEQFF. Full variable domain (remainder filled in from reference TRBV5-1 and TRBJ2-1): KAGVTQTPRYLIKTRGQQVTLSCSPISGHRSVSWYQQTPGQGLQFLFEYFSETQRNKGNFPGRFSGRQFSNSRSEMNVSTLELGDSALYLCASRRTSGVDEQFFGPGTRLTVL.

Worth noting for this clone: The sample has other DNA sequences that encode this CDR3 too. The chain links TRBV18 to TRBJ1-5; 7 bases agree with TRBD1. The CDR3 length is 15 residues. With V trimmed by 6 bases and J by 3 bases, 8 bases remained unmatched. The germline V gene has CDR1 KGHSH and CDR2 LQKENI. This CDR3 is CASSPGQGVNQPQHF. CDR3 DNA: TGTGCCAGCTCGCCGGGTCAGGGGGTCAATCAGCCCCAGCATTTT.

Details on this clone: The sample contains more than one DNA sequence encoding this CDR3. The V call is TRBV7-3, the J call TRBJ2-3, with D tentatively TRBD1 or TRBD2 (6 bases each). This CDR3 contains 14 residues. From germline, CDR1 is SGHTA and CDR2 FQGTGA. V was clipped by 5 bases and J by 1 base, with 10 bases between them. The CDR3 nucleotides read TGTGCCAGCAGCCCAAGGGGGGGCACAGATACGCAGTATTTT. Translated: CASSPRGGTDTQYF. Using reference TRBV7-3 and TRBJ2-3 for the parts outside the CDR3, the full variable domain is GAGVSQTPSNKVTEKGKYVELRCDPISGHTALYWYRQSLGQGPEFLIYFQGTGAADDSGLPNDRFFAVRPEGSVSTLKIQRTERGDSAVYLCASSPRGGTDTQYFGPGTRLTVL.

The rearrangement links TRBV13 to TRBJ1-2; no reliable D call. The V gene lost 3 bases and the J gene lost 3 bases, with 17 bases spanning the gap. This CDR3 is built from 16 residues. Germline V gives CDR1 PRHDT, CDR2 FYEKMQ (reference sequence). CDR3 residues: CASSLIVDPTYYGYTF. In nucleotides, the CDR3 is TGTGCCAGCAGCTTGATTGTGGACCCGACGTACTATGGCTACACCTTC. The complete variable domain, with remaining parts taken from reference TRBV13 and TRBJ1-2, reads AAGVIQSPRHLIKEKRETATLKCYPIPRHDTVYWYQQGPGQDPQFLISFYEKMQSDKGSIPDRFSAQQFSDYHSELNMSSLELGDSALYFCASSLIVDPTYYGYTFGSGTRLTVV.

The V call is TRBV5-1, the J call TRBJ2-2; 8 bases map to TRBD1. CDR3 length equals 16 residues. Unmatched junction bases numbered 6, after V lost 0 bases and J lost 5 bases. Germline V gene lookup returns CDR1 SGHRS and CDR2 YFSETQ. In DNA, the CDR3 is TGCGCCAGCAGCTTGGATGGACAGGGAAGTACCGGGGAGCTGTTTTTT. This gives the protein CASSLDGQGSTGELFF.

CDR3 nucleotides: TGTGCCACCAGCTCCCGGTCCCCAGGGGGTGGCTACACCTTC. Translated: CATSSRSPGGGYTF. This chain joins TRBV15 and TRBJ1-2; TRBD1 matches 7 bases. The germline gives CDR1 LNHNV, CDR2 YYDKDF (reference sequence). This CDR3 is 14 amino acids long. With 5 bases clipped from V and 7 bases from J, the junction kept 10 bases outside the gene matches.

The V and J genes are TRBV6-6 and TRBJ2-5, with TRBD2 matching 13 bases. Unmatched junction bases numbered 5, after V lost 5 bases and J lost 5 bases. Germline V gene sequence: CDR1 MNHNY, CDR2 SVGAGI (reference sequence). The CDR3 is made up of 15 amino acids. The CDR3: CASSRLAGGAETQYF. CDR3 coding DNA: TGTGCCAGCAGTCGACTAGCGGGAGGTGCGGAGACCCAGTACTTC.

Details on this clone: The same CDR3 is also encoded by other DNA sequences in this sample. This chain links TRBV10-3 with TRBJ1-1, with TRBD1 matching over 9 bases. V gave up 3 bases and J gave up 2 bases; unmatched junction bases: 1. Germline V lookup: CDR1 ENHRY, CDR2 SYGVKD. The CDR3 has 14 residues. CDR3: CAISEQGANTEAFF. CDR3 nucleotide sequence: TGTGCCATCAGTGAACAGGGGGCTAACACTGAAGCTTTCTTT.

As concerns this clone: Other DNA sequences in the sample encode the same CDR3. V gene TRBV19 combines with J gene TRBJ1-1, with D tentatively TRBD1 (6 bases). The V gene lost 4 bases and the J gene lost 1 base, with 7 bases spanning the gap. Germline V gene lookup returns CDR1 LNHDA and CDR2 SQIVND (reference sequence). The CDR3 is 13 amino acids. DNA for the CDR3: TGTGCCAGTAGTAAGACAGGGAACACTGAAGCTTTCTTT. Translating gives CASSKTGNTEAFF.

This rearrangement joins TRBV14 to TRBJ2-2; D not resolved. CDR3 length: 13 amino acids. CDR1 is SGHDN and CDR2 is FVKESK in the germline V gene. V was shortened by 4 bases and J by 5 bases, with 8 bases between the two germline ends. CDR3 nucleotide sequence: TGTGCCAGCAGCCCAGACATGACCGGGGAGCTGTTTTTT. This sequence encodes CASSPDMTGELFF.

This chain joins TRBV19 and TRBJ1-5; no firm D call. The germline CDR1 and CDR2 sequences are LNHDA and SQIVND (reference sequence). Deletions cut 0 bases from V and 4 bases from J, with 10 bases between. This CDR3 has 15 residues. For the CDR3, the DNA is TGTGCCAGTAGTATAGACGGAAAGGGTAATCAGCCCCAGCATTTT. Residues: CASSIDGKGNQPQHF.

The chain employs TRBV10-2 and TRBJ2-7; D is unclear. With 3 bases removed from V and 2 bases from J, the gap between germline ends came to 11 bases. Germline V gene sequence: CDR1 WSHSY, CDR2 SAAADI. The CDR3 extends over 14 amino acids. CDR3 protein: CASSDLVQPYEQYF. The CDR3 nucleotides read TGCGCCAGCAGTGACTTAGTCCAGCCCTACGAGCAGTACTTC.

This chain joins TRBV4-1 and TRBJ1-4; 8 bases agree with TRBD1. The trim removed 4 bases at V and 2 bases at J, leaving 12 bases unmatched. The CDR3 covers 18 residues. Germline CDR1 reads MGHRA; CDR2 reads YSYEKL. CDR3: CASSPELLGTGTNEKLFF. The CDR3 DNA sequence: TGCGCCAGCAGCCCTGAACTTCTTGGGACAGGCACTAATGAAAAACTGTTTTTT.

This sequence joins TRBV7-9 and TRBJ1-2; no definite D call. The V end was cut by 4 bases, the J end by 4 bases, with 4 bases between. Germline loops: CDR1 SEHNR, CDR2 FQNEAQ (reference sequence). This CDR3 is built from 11 residues. In nucleotides, the CDR3 is TGTGCCAGCAGCTCTCCCTATGGCTACACCTTC. Residues: CASSSPYGYTF.

The V and J genes are TRBV6-5 and TRBJ2-4; tentative D call: TRBD2 (5 bases). Trimming left V 6 bases short and J 1 base short, with 13 bases between. CDR1 and CDR2 (germline): MNHEY, SVGAGI. There are 15 residues in the CDR3. The CDR3 nucleotides are TGTGCCAGCAGCCGGTGGAGGTTGGCCAAAAACATTCAGTACTTC. Encoded protein: CASSRWRLAKNIQYF.

This chain connects TRBV7-9 to TRBJ2-1; 11 nucleotides align to TRBD1. Germline-derived CDR1 and CDR2 are SEHNR and FQNEAQ (reference sequence). The V and J ends lost 5 bases and 7 bases, in that order; junction bases with no gene match: 7. The CDR3 is made up of 15 amino acids. CDR3 in amino acids: CASSGEDRGPNEQFF. CDR3 bases: TGTGCCAGCAGCGGGGAGGACAGGGGGCCTAATGAGCAGTTCTTC.